This T cell receptor (beta chain) was retrieved from a study of shared clonotypes between healthy human individuals (dated by TCRdb to about 2020). Concerning the study at large: The cohort included a few men and a couple of women between 18 and 49 years of age. To increase sequencing depth and limit assay-specific biases, different laboratories used diverse techniques to prepare libraries and sequence TCR repertoires. Each donor's leukapheresis produced roughly between roughly 0.85 and 9 billion PBMCs. The study deeply sequenced blood TCR repertoires of about 5 healthy adults to estimate repertoire size and the extent of clonotype sharing between individuals. For each donor, CD4 naive and CD4 memory were each run on three plates, CD8 naive on two plates, and CD8 memory on one plate.

Points on this clone: No antigen is known for it. Qualities for individual bases were not recorded, and no much larger clone is one base off.

Using the deep immunoSEQ assay, TCR CDR3 regions were amplified from genomic DNA by multiplex PCR. For each cell subset, the extracted genomic DNA was distributed evenly across all wells of several immunoSEQ 96-well plates, and each plate served as one replicate. For sorted subsets, each replicate PCR was loaded with around 200 ng genomic DNA, equivalent to 30,000 or so T cell genomes. Purified libraries were measured with a Qubit 3.0 fluorometer, size-checked on a Bioanalyzer 2100, and measured again with the KAPA Library Quantification kit. Every immunoSEQ 96-well plate was sequenced on a separate single-read 150-cycle Illumina NextSeq 550 flow cell. The published analysis was carried out like this. Because the immunoSEQ output held only junctional sequences and lacked quality scores, the filtering could not match the filtering applied to full-length reads. To assign V/J genes and CDR3, sequences were annotated against IMGT germline references using PyIR, a Python wrapper for IgBLAST v1.9. Reads were removed for weak V/J assignments (E-value above 1e-6), missing CDR3, stop codons, out-of-frame junctions, or ambiguous translated residues. V3J clonotypes were defined by identical inferred V gene, J gene, and CDR3 amino acid sequence. The percentage overlap between two repertoires was calculated by dividing the number of shared unique clonotypes by the size of the smaller repertoire. Repertoire richness was assessed with RTK rarefaction, the Chao1 estimator, and Recon v2.1 estimates of unobserved clonotypes. For all TCRbeta clonotypes obtained by the gDNA method from four donors, generation probabilities were computed with OLGA. TCRdb stores this immuneACCESS table with in-frame sequences only. Part of the clones is absent; in the studies checked, under half of the shortfall reflects unresolved V genes, and no reason is known for the rest. The V and J calls and the clone size are those of that table, but D and trimming were determined from the DNA. The sample table shows around 510,000 clones, and approximately 94% are seen once. The top ten clonotypes cover 0.055% to 0.075% of the sample.

Via the germline V gene, CDR1 is MNHEY and CDR2 SVGAGI. The CDR3 contains 16 residues, cysteine and phenylalanine counted. Only the CDR3 part of the read is kept: 48 bases, read in frame from the first base. V trim: 4 bases; J trim: 0 bases; unmatched bases: 9. Donors were healthy HIV-negative adults with no recently reported acute infections or vaccinations. All donors were Caucasian adults living in Nashville, Tennessee, USA. CD4+ T cells were enriched by magnetic negative selection, after which naive cells were positively selected on CD45RA and the negative fraction was taken as the memory subset. Blood was collected by leukapheresis, and PBMCs were isolated by Ficoll-Histopaque density gradient centrifugation and then cryopreserved in liquid nitrogen vapor phase. Analytical flow cytometry was used to check the purity and quantity of each magnetically sorted T cell population. Genomic DNA was isolated from each sorted fraction and quantified by UV absorbance on a Nanodrop 2000c.

The research as a whole found: Clonotypes shared by all four sorted-subset donors showed higher generation probabilities than non-shared clonotypes. Estimated clonotype richness was generally larger for naive than for memory subsets. Because the study included a small number of donors, the genetic and exposure-history diversity represented was limited. Rarefaction of sorted-subset datasets indicated incomplete sequencing despite the large sequencing depth. Pairwise subsampling indicated that sequencing depth was expected to affect the degree of clonotype sharing among donors. When a few donors were compared, the shared fraction of clonotypes was roughly 5% for naive CD4, around 3.6% for naive CD8, more than 2% for memory CD4, and 0.35% to 0.4% for memory CD8. Only blood was sampled, and tissue TCR repertoires likely differ from those in blood.

Sequencing was carried out using naive CD4+ T cells sorted from blood. What this sample's cell subset or site label stands for: CD45RA+ positively selected. The receptor was isolated from a woman between 25 and 40 years old in good health. The rearrangement joined TRBV6-5 to TRBJ2-7; 7 middle bases align to TRBD1. The encoded CDR3 is CASSSRTGPISYEQYF. The DNA reads TGTGCCAGCAGTTCGCGGACAGGACCCATCTCCTACGAGCAGTACTTC.